Below, 17 T cell receptor beta chains from the same sample are listed, as sequenced in a study of T-cell memory formation after mild COVID-19. TCRdb itself ran the 5' RACE reads through MiXCR, one entry per CDR3 protein. Among approximately 390,000 distinct CDR3 sequences, 16% were seen once, and the ten largest hold 20% to 25%. Sequencing was done on a sample of PBMCs or a T cell subset sorted from them (not recorded which). Every receptor here comes from a man aged 18 to 30 who had mild COVID-19 (a few samples of this study predate the infection). Cell type and time point are not known.

The CDR3 loop is CSAIDTNNQPQHF. For the CDR3, the DNA is TGCAGTGCGATTGACACCAACAATCAGCCCCAGCATTTT. This chain links TRBV20-1 with TRBJ1-5; D gene uncertain. Germline CDR1 DFQATT, CDR2 SNEGSKA (reference sequence). With 6 bases removed from V and 3 bases from J, the gap between germline ends came to 12 bases. CDR3 size: 13 residues.

DNA of the CDR3: TGTGCCAGCAGCGTAGCGGGACAGGGATTCTACAATGAGCAGTTCTTC. Translating it yields CASSVAGQGFYNEQFF. V is TRBV9 and J is TRBJ2-1, with 9 bases matching TRBD1. There are 16 residues in the CDR3. CDR1 and CDR2 (germline): SGDLS, YYNGEE. Trimming at V came to 0 bases and at J to 3 bases, leaving 4 bases not matched to a gene.

A few counts support this clonotype. J is TRBJ1-5 and V is TRBV24-1; D might be TRBD1 (5 bases). With 3 bases removed from V and 5 bases from J, the gap between germline ends came to 13 bases. Per the germline V gene, CDR1 is KGHDR and CDR2 is SFDVKD. This CDR3 comprises 15 residues. CDR3 in DNA: TGTGCCACCAGTGATAGTACCAGGGAGGATCAGCCCCAGCATTTT. It yields the protein CATSDSTREDQPQHF.

This clonotype showed up many times. The CDR3 region is CASSVDPSGGADTQYF. DNA for the CDR3: TGTGCCAGCAGCGTAGACCCTAGCGGGGGGGCAGATACGCAGTATTTT. The chain recombines TRBV9 with TRBJ2-3; 12 bases are a match to TRBD2. The junction had 3 bases not matched to a gene; V was cut back by 0 bases and J by 4 bases. This CDR3 contains 16 residues. Looked up from germline, CDR1 is SGDLS and CDR2 is YYNGEE.

This clonotype was recorded a few times. The V and J genes are TRBV7-2 and TRBJ2-5, with D tentatively TRBD2 (6 bases). Trimming pared 5 bases from V and 0 bases from J, leaving 10 bases between. The CDR3 totals 14 residues. CDR1 is SGHTA and CDR2 is FQGNSA in the germline V gene. The CDR3 DNA is TGTGCCAGCAGCCAGGCGGGGTACCAAGAGACCCAGTACTTC. Translating gives CASSQAGYQETQYF.

The chain carries TRBV3-1 and TRBJ2-2, with 7 bases aligning to TRBD1. The CDR3 is made up of 15 amino acids. Germline trimming cut 2 bases from V and 5 bases from J; bases unmatched to any gene: 5. Per the germline V gene, CDR1 is LGHDT and CDR2 is YNNKEL (reference sequence). This chain's CDR3 is CASSQLRGWTGELFF. Here the CDR3 DNA reads TGTGCCAGCAGCCAACTCAGGGGGTGGACCGGGGAGCTGTTTTTT. Supplemented by reference TRBV3-1 and TRBJ2-2, the full variable domain reads DTAVSQTPKYLVTQMGNDKSIKCEQNLGHDTMYWYKQDSKKFLKIMFSYNNKELIINETVPNRFSPKSPDKAHLNLHINSLELGDSAVYFCASSQLRGWTGELFFGEGSRLTVL.

This clonotype was recorded at least ten times. The V call is TRBV20-1, the J call TRBJ1-1; 7 positions match TRBD1. The CDR3 has 15 residues. The J segment lost 2 bases and the V segment lost 2 bases, leaving 8 bases of the junction unmatched. CDR1 is DFQATT, CDR2 SNEGSKA, per germline (reference sequence). The CDR3 DNA is TGCAGTGCTAGACAAGGGGGCAGTGTAAACACTGAAGCTTTCTTT. As protein: CSARQGGSVNTEAFF.

The genes are TRBV12-3 or TRBV12-4 and TRBJ2-3; a possible D gene is TRBD2 (6 bases). V lost 5 bases and J lost 2, with 14 bases in between. The CDR3 extends over 15 amino acids. The CDR3 reads CASSPDRGTTDTQYF. The CDR3 DNA follows: TGTGCCAGCAGTCCCGACCGGGGGACCACAGATACGCAGTATTTT.

The chain recombines TRBV2 with TRBJ2-6; D gene uncertain. The CDR3 totals 14 residues. V shed 7 bases and J shed 0 bases, with 7 bases lying between them. Germline V gene lookup returns CDR1 SNHLY and CDR2 FYNNEI. CDR3 coding DNA: TGTGCCAGCATTCCTTTCTCTGGGGCCAACGTCCTGACTTTC. Translation gives CASIPFSGANVLTF.

The chain carries TRBV27 and TRBJ2-7; the D gene is possibly TRBD1 (6 bases). CDR1 and CDR2 from the germline V gene are MNHEY and SMNVEV (reference sequence). The CDR3 totals 14 residues. V shed 3 bases and J shed 4 bases, with 13 bases lying between them. The CDR3 DNA reads TGTGCCAGCAGTTTTGGACAACAGGGATACGAGCAGTACTTC. It translates to CASSFGQQGYEQYF.

This clonotype was counted between two and nine times. The chain couples TRBV6-5 to TRBJ2-7; no clear D. Trimming pared 8 bases from V and 7 bases from J, leaving 12 bases between. Germline values: CDR1 MNHEY, CDR2 SVGAGI. The CDR3 length is 11 residues. The CDR3 sequence is CASGIPLEQYF. In DNA form, the CDR3 reads TGTGCCAGCGGAATCCCCCTGGAGCAGTACTTC.

In DNA, the CDR3 is TGTGCCAGCAGTCGCTCTAGTGGCGAGCAGTACGTC. Its translation: CASSRSSGEQYV. The chain couples TRBV6-2 or TRBV6-3 to TRBJ2-7, with no clear D. The V gene lost 5 bases and the J gene lost 6 bases, with 11 bases spanning the gap. The CDR3 sequence is 12 residues long. CDR1 and CDR2 from the germline V gene are MNHEY and SVGEGT.

This clonotype appeared a few times. The chain is built from TRBV24-1 and TRBJ2-1, with 7 bases fitting TRBD2. Germline CDR1 KGHDR, CDR2 SFDVKD. Trimming removed 5 bases from V and 2 bases from J; junction bases left unmatched: 5. The CDR3 consists of 15 residues. Here the CDR3 DNA reads TGTGCCACCAGTGCCGGAGCGGGGACCTACAATGAGCAGTTCTTC. It yields the protein CATSAGAGTYNEQFF.

The V gene is TRBV24-1, the J gene TRBJ2-5; no clear D gene. V dropped 9 bases and J dropped 7 bases, with 11 bases sitting between them. This CDR3 is 11 amino acids long. Per the germline V gene, CDR1 is KGHDR and CDR2 is SFDVKD. This CDR3 is CATSATGTQYF. CDR3 nucleotide sequence: TGTGCCACCTCTGCGACGGGGACCCAGTACTTC.

This clonotype has a handful of counts. J is TRBJ2-1 and V is TRBV7-2; D ambiguous. CDR3 size: 15 residues. Trimming removed 0 bases at V and 4 bases at J, with 10 bases between. Germline values: CDR1 SGHTA, CDR2 FQGNSA. CDR3 protein: CASSLAVGEYNEQFF. DNA of the CDR3: TGTGCCAGCAGCTTAGCGGTCGGCGAATACAATGAGCAGTTCTTC.

The V and J genes are TRBV7-2 and TRBJ2-1; TRBD1 or TRBD2 may be the D gene (7 bases each). Per germline, CDR1 SGHTA and CDR2 FQGNSA. The CDR3 length is 16 residues. Trimming stripped 5 bases from V and 3 bases from J, with 17 bases between. The CDR3 DNA follows: TGTGCCAGCAGCCAGGGGGGGCCTCCATTCTACAATGAGCAGTTCTTC. Translating it yields CASSQGGPPFYNEQFF.

V usage is TRBV12-3 or TRBV12-4 and J usage is TRBJ1-5, with D tentatively TRBD1 (6 bases). V was clipped by 6 bases and J by 0 bases, with 15 bases between them. CDR3 length: 16 amino acids. CDR3 sequence reads: CASSGLGTNSNQPQHF. The CDR3 region has the DNA TGTGCCAGCAGCGGGCTGGGGACAAATAGCAATCAGCCCCAGCATTTT.